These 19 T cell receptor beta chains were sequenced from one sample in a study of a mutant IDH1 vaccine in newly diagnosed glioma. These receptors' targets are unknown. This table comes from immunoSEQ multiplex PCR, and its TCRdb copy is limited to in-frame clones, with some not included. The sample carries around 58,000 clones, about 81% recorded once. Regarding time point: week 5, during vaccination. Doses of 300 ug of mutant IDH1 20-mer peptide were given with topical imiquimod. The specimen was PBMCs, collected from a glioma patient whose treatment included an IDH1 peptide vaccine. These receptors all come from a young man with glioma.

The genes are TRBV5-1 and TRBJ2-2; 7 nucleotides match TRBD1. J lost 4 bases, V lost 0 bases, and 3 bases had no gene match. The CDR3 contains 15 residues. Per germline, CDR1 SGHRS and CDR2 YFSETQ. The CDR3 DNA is TGCGCCAGCAGCTTGGACAGGGGCTCCACCGGGGAGCTGTTTTTT. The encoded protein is CASSLDRGSTGELFF. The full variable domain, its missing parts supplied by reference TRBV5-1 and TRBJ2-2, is KAGVTQTPRYLIKTRGQQVTLSCSPISGHRSVSWYQQTPGQGLQFLFEYFSETQRNKGNFPGRFSGRQFSNSRSEMNVSTLELGDSALYLCASSLDRGSTGELFFGEGSRLTVL.

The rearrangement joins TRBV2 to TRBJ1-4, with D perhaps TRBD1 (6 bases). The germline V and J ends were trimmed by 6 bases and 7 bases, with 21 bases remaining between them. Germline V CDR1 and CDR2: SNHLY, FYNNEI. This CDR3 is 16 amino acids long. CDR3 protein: CASSALNRATGEKLFF. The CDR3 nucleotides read TGTGCCAGCAGCGCCCTAAACAGGGCGACAGGTGAAAAACTGTTTTTT.

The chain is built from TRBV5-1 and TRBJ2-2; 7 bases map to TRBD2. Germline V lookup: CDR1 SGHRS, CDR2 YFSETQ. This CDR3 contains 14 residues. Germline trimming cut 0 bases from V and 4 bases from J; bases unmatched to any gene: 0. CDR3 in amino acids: CASSLGGGTGELFF. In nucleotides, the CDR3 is TGCGCCAGCAGCTTGGGGGGGGGCACCGGGGAGCTGTTTTTT.

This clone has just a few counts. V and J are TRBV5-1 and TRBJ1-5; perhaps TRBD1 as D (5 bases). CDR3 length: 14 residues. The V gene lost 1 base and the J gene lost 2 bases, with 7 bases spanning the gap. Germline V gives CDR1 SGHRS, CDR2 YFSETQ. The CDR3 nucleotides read TGCGCCAGCAGCTTGCTGGGGGGCAATCAGCCCCAGCATTTT. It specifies CASSLLGGNQPQHF.

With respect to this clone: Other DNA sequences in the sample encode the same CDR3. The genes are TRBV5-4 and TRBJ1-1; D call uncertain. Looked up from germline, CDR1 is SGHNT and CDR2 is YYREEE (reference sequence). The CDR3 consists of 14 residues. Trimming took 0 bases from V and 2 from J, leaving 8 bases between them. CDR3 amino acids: CASSLVHSNTEAFF. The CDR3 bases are TGTGCCAGCAGCTTGGTCCATTCTAACACTGAAGCTTTCTTT.

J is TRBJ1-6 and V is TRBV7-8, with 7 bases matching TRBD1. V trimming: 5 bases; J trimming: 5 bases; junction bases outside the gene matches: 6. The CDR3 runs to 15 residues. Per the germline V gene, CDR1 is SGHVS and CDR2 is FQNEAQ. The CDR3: CASSPQTGDNSPLHF. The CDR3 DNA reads TGTGCCAGCAGCCCGCAAACAGGGGATAATTCACCCCTCCACTTT.

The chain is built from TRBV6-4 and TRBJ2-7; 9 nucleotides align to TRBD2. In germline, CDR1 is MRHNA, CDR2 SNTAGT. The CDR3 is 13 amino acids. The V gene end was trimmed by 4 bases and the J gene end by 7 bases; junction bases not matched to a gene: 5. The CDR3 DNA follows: TGTGCCAGCAGTGCACTGCGGGGGGGGGAGCAGTACTTC. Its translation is CASSALRGGEQYF.

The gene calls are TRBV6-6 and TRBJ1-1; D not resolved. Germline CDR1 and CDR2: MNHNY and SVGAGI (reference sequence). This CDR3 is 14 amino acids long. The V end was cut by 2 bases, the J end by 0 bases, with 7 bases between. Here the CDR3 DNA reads TGTGCCAGCAGTTACAGACTAATGAACACTGAAGCTTTCTTT. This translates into CASSYRLMNTEAFF.

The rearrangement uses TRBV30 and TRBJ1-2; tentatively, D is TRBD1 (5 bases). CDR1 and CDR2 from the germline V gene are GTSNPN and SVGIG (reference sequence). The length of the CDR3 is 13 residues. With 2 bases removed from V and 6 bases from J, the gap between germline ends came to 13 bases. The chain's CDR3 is CAWSSQPRDGYTF. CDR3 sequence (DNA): TGTGCCTGGAGTTCCCAGCCCAGGGATGGCTACACCTTC.

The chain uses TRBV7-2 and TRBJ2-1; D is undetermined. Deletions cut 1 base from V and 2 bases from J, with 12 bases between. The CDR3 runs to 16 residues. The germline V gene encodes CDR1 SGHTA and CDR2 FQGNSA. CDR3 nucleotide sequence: TGTGCCAGCAGCTTAGGATCCAAAGGAGCCTACAATGAGCAGTTCTTC. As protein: CASSLGSKGAYNEQFF.

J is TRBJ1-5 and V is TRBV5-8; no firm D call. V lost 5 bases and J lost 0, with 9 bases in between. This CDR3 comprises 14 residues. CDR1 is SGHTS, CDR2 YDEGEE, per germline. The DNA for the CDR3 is TGTGCCAGCAGGAAACGGTATAGCAATCAGCCCCAGCATTTT. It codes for CASRKRYSNQPQHF.

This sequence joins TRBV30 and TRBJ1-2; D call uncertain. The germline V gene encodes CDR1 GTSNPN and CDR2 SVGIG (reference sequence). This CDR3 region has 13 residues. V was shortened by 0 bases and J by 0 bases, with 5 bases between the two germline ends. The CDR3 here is CAWSVGSNYGYTF. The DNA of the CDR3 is TGTGCCTGGAGTGTAGGTTCTAACTATGGCTACACCTTC.

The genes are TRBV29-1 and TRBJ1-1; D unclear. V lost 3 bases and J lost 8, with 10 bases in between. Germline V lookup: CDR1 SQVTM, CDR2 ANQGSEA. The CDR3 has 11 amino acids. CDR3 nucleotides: TGCAGCGTTGACTCGTTTAACGAAGCTTTCTTT. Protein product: CSVDSFNEAFF.

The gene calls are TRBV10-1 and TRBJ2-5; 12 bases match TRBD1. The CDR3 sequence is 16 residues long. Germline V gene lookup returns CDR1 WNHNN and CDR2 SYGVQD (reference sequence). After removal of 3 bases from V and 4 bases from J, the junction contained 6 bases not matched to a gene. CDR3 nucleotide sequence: TGCGCCAGCAGTGATCCGGGGACAGGGGGCTTAGAGACCCAGTACTTC. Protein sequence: CASSDPGTGGLETQYF.

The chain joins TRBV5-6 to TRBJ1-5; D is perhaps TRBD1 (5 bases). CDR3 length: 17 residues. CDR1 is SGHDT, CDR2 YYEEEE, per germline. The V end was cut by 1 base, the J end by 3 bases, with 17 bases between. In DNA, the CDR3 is TGTGCCAGCAGCTTGTCCCAGGGCGGAACCAACAATCAGCCCCAGCATTTT. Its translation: CASSLSQGGTNNQPQHF.

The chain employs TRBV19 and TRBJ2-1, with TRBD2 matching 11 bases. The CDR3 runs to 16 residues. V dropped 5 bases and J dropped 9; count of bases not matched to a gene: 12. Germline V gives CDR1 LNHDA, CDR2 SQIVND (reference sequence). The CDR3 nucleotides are TGTGCCAGTAGTTCCCTCACTAGCGGGGGCGGGGGTGAGCAGTTCTTC. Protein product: CASSSLTSGGGGEQFF.

CDR3 sequence (DNA): TGTGCCAGCAGTTCCAGACAGGGGGACGAGCAGTACTTC. Translation: CASSSRQGDEQYF. V gene TRBV27 combines with J gene TRBJ2-7; 9 nucleotides match TRBD1. Unmatched junction bases numbered 3, after V lost 4 bases and J lost 5 bases. The CDR3 sequence is 13 residues long. The germline gives CDR1 MNHEY, CDR2 SMNVEV (reference sequence).

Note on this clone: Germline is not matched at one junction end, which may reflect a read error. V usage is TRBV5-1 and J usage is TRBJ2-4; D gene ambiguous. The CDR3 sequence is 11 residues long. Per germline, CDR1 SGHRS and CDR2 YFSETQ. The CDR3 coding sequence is TGCGCCGGCAGCTTACAAAACATTCAGTACTTC. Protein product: CAGSLQNIQYF.

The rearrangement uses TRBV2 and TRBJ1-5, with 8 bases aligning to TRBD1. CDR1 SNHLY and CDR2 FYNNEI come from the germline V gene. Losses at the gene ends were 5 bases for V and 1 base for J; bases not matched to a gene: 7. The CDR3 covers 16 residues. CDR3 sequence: CASSYSQGGSNQPQHF. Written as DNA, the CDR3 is TGTGCCAGCAGTTATTCACAGGGGGGCAGCAATCAGCCCCAGCATTTT.